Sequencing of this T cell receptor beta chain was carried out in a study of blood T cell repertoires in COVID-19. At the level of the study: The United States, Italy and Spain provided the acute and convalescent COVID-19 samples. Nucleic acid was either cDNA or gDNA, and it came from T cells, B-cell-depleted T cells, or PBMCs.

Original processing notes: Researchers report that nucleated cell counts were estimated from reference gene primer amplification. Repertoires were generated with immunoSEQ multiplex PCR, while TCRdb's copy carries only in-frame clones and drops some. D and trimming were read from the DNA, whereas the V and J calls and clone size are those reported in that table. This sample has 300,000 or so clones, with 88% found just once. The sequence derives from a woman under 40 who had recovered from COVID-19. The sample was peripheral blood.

The CDR3 loop is CSASRGGDEKLFF. The CDR3 nucleotides are TGCAGTGCTAGTCGGGGGGGCGATGAAAAACTGTTTTTT. The V gene is TRBV20-1, the J gene TRBJ1-4; tentative D call: TRBD1 (6 bases). The V end lost 3 bases, the J end lost 6 bases, and 11 bases lay between the germline ends. Germline CDR1 is DFQATT and CDR2 is SNEGSKA (reference sequence). The CDR3 consists of 13 residues.